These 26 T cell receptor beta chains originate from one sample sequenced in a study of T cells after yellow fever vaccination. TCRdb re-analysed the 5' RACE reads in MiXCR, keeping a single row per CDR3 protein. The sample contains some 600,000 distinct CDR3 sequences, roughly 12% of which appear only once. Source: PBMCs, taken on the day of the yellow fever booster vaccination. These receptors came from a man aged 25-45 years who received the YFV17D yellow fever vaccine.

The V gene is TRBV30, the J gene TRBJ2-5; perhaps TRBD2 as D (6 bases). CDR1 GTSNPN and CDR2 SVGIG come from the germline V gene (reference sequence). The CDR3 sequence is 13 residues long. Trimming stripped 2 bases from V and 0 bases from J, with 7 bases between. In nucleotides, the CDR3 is TGTGCCTGGAGTAGGGACTACCAAGAGACCCAGTACTTC. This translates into CAWSRDYQETQYF.

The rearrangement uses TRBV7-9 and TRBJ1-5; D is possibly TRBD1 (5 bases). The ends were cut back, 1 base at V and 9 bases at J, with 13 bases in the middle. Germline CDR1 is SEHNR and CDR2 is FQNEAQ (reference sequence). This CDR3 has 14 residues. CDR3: CASSLGPGSWPQHF. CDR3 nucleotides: TGTGCCAGCAGCTTAGGTCCAGGGTCATGGCCCCAGCATTTT.

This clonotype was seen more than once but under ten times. Here the CDR3 DNA reads TGTGCCAGTAGTATGAGACTAGCGAATGAGCAGTTCTTC. Residues: CASSMRLANEQFF. The rearrangement joins TRBV19 to TRBJ2-1; 8 nucleotides agree with TRBD2. The CDR3 loop spans 13 amino acids. Germline V CDR1 and CDR2: LNHDA, SQIVND (reference sequence). The V segment lost 3 bases and the J segment 7 bases; nucleotides outside the gene matches: 2.

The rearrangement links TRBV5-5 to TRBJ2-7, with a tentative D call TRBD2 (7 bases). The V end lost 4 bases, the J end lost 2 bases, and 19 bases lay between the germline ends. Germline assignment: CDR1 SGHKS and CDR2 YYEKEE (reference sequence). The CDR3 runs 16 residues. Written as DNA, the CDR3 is TGTGCCAGCAGCGGATACGGGGGGACACTGGCCTACGAGCAGTACTTC. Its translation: CASSGYGGTLAYEQYF.

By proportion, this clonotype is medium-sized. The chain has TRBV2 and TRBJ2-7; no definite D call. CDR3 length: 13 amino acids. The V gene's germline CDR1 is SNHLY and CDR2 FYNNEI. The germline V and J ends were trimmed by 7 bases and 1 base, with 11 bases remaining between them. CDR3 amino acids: CASTLSDSYEQYF. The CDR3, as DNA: TGTGCCAGCACCCTTTCGGATTCCTACGAGCAGTACTTC.

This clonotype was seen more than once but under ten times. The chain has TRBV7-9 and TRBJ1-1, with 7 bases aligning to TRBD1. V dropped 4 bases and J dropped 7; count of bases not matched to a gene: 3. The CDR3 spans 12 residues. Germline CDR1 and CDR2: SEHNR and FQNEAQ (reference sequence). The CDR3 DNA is TGTGCCAGCAGCTGGGGGACAGTTGAAGCTTTCTTT. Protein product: CASSWGTVEAFF.

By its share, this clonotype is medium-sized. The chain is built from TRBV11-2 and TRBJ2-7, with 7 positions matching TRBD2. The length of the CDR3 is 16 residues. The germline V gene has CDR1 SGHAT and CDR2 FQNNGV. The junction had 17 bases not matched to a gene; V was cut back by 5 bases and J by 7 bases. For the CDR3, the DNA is TGTGCCAGCAGCGACCCGACTAGCAGGATCATGATGGAGCAGTACTTC. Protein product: CASSDPTSRIMMEQYF.

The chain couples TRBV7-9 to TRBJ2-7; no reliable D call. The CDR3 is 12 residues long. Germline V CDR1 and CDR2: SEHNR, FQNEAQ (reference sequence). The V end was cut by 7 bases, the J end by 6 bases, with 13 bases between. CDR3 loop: CASIPPLGEQYF. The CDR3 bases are TGTGCCAGCATCCCCCCCCTCGGCGAGCAGTACTTC.

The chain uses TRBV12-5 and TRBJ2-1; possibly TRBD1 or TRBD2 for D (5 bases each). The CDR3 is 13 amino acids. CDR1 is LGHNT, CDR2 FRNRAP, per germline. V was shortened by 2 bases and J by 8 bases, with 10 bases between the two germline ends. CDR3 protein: CASGLPGAHEQFF. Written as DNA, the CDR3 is TGTGCTAGTGGTTTGCCCGGGGCGCATGAGCAGTTCTTC.

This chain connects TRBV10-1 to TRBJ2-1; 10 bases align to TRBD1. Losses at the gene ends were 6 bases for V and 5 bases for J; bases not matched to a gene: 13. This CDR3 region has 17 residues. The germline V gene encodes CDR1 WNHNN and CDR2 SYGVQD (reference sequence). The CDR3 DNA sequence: TGCGCCAGCAGCAAAACCTTGGACAGGGGGGGGAACAATGAGCAGTTCTTC. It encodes CASSKTLDRGGNNEQFF.

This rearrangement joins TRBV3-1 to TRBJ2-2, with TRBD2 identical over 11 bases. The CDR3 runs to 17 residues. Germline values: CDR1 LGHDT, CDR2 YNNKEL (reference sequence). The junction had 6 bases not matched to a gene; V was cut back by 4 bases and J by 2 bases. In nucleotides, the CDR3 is TGTGCCAGCAGCCGGGGGACTAGCGGACCCAACACCGGGGAGCTGTTTTTT. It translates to CASSRGTSGPNTGELFF.

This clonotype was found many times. CDR3 nucleotide sequence: TGTGCCAGTACGGAGCGGGACATCTATGGCTACACCTTC. Amino acid sequence: CASTERDIYGYTF. This chain uses TRBV19 with TRBJ1-2; the D gene is possibly TRBD1 (6 bases). Germline CDR1 is LNHDA and CDR2 is SQIVND (reference sequence). The V end lost 7 bases, the J end lost 4 bases, and 13 bases lay between the germline ends. The CDR3 contains 13 residues. Complete variable domain (other parts from reference TRBV19 and TRBJ1-2): DGGITQSPKYLFRKEGQNVTLSCEQNLNHDAMYWYRQDPGQGLRLIYYSQIVNDFQKGDIAEGYSVSREKKESFPLTVTSAQKNPTAFYLCASTERDIYGYTFGSGTRLTVV.

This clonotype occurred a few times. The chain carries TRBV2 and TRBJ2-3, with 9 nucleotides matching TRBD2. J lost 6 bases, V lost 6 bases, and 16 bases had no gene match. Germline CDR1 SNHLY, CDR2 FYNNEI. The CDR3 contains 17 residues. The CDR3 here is CASRGSLAGRRWDTQYF. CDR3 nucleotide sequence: TGTGCCAGCAGGGGCTCACTAGCGGGCAGGCGGTGGGATACGCAGTATTTT.

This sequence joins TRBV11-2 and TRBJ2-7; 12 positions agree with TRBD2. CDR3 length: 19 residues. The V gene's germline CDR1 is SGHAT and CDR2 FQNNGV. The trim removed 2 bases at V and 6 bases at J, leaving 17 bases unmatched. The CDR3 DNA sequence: TGTGCCAGCAGCTTATTGGATTGGACTAGCGGGACCTCTTCCGGCGAGCAGTACTTC. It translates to CASSLLDWTSGTSSGEQYF.

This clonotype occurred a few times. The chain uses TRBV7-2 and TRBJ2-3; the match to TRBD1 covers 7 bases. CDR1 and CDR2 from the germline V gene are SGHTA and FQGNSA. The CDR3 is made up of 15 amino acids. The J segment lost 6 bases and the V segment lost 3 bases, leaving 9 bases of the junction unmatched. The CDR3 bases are TGTGCCAGCAGCTTGGGTGGGACAGAAAGCGATACGCAGTATTTT. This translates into CASSLGGTESDTQYF.

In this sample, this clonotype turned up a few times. CDR3 nucleotide sequence: TGCGCCAGCAGCTCCGCAACTAGTCCCACAGATACGCAGTATTTT. This gives the protein CASSSATSPTDTQYF. The rearrangement links TRBV5-1 to TRBJ2-3; TRBD2 might be the D (5 bases). The CDR3 extends over 15 amino acids. In germline, CDR1 is SGHRS, CDR2 YFSETQ. V lost 3 bases, J lost 2 bases, and 13 bases lay in between. Looking up the rest from reference TRBV5-1 and TRBJ2-3 gives the full variable domain: KAGVTQTPRYLIKTRGQQVTLSCSPISGHRSVSWYQQTPGQGLQFLFEYFSETQRNKGNFPGRFSGRQFSNSRSEMNVSTLELGDSALYLCASSSATSPTDTQYFGPGTRLTVL.

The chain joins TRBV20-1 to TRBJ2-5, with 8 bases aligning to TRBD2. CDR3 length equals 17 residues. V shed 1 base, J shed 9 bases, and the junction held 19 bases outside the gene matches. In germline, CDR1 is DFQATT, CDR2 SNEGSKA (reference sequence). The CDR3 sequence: CSARANPSSGRTGAQYF. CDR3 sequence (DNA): TGCAGTGCTAGAGCCAACCCCTCCAGCGGGAGAACCGGGGCCCAGTACTTC.

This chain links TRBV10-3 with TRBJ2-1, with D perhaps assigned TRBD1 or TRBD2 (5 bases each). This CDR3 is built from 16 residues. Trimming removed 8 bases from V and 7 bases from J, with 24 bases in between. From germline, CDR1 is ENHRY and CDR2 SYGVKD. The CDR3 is CAIQKLYTGPGNEQFF. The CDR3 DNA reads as TGTGCCATCCAAAAACTGTACACGGGACCGGGAAATGAGCAGTTCTTC.

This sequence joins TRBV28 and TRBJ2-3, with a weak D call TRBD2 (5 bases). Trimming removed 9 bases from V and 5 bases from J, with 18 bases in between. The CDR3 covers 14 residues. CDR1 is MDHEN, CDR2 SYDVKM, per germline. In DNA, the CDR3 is TGTGCCAGTAATAGTCAAAACGCGGGAGATACGCAGTATTTT. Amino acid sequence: CASNSQNAGDTQYF.

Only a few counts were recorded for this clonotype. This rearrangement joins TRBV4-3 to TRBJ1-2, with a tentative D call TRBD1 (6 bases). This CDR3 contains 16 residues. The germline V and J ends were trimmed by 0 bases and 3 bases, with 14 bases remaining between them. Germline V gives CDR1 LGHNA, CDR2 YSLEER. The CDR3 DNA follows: TGCGCCAGCAGCCAAGAGTACCCAGGGGTCCACTATGGCTACACCTTC. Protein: CASSQEYPGVHYGYTF.

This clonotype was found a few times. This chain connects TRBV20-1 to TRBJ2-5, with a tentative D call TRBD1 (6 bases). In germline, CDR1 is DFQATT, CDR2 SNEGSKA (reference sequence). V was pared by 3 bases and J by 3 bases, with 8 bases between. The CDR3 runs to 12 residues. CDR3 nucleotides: TGCAGTGCTAGTACAGGGAAAGAGACCCAGTACTTC. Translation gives CSASTGKETQYF.

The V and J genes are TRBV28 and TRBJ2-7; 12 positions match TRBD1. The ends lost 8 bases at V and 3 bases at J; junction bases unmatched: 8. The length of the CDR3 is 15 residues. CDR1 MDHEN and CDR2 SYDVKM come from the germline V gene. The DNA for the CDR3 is TGTGCCAGCGGGGGGACAGGGGGCCCACTCTACGAGCAGTACTTC. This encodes CASGGTGGPLYEQYF.

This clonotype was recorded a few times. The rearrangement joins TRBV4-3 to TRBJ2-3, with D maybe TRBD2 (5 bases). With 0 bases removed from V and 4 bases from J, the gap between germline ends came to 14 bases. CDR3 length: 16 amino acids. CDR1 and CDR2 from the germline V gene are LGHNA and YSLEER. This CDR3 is CASSQDFVLVADTQYF. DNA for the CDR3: TGCGCCAGCAGCCAAGATTTCGTACTAGTTGCAGATACGCAGTATTTT.

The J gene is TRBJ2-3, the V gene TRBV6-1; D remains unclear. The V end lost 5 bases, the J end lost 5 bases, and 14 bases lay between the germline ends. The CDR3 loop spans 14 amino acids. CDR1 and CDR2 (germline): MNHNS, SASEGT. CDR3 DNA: TGTGCCAGCAGTCCGACCTCTATGGGAGATACGCAGTATTTT. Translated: CASSPTSMGDTQYF.

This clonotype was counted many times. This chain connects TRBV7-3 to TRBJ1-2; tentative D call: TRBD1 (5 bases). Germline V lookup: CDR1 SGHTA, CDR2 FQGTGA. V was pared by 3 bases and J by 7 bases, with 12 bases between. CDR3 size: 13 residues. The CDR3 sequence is CASSFRGGGGYTF. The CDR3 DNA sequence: TGTGCCAGCAGCTTTCGGGGTGGGGGTGGCTACACCTTC. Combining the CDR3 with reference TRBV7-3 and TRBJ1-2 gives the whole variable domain GAGVSQTPSNKVTEKGKYVELRCDPISGHTALYWYRQSLGQGPEFLIYFQGTGAADDSGLPNDRFFAVRPEGSVSTLKIQRTERGDSAVYLCASSFRGGGGYTFGSGTRLTVV.

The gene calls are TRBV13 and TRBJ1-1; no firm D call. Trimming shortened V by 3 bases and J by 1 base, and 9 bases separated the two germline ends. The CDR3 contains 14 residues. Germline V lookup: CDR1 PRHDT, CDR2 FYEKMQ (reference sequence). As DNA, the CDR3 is TGTGCCAGCAGCTTCGGGCACGGGAACACTGAAGCTTTCTTT. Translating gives CASSFGHGNTEAFF.